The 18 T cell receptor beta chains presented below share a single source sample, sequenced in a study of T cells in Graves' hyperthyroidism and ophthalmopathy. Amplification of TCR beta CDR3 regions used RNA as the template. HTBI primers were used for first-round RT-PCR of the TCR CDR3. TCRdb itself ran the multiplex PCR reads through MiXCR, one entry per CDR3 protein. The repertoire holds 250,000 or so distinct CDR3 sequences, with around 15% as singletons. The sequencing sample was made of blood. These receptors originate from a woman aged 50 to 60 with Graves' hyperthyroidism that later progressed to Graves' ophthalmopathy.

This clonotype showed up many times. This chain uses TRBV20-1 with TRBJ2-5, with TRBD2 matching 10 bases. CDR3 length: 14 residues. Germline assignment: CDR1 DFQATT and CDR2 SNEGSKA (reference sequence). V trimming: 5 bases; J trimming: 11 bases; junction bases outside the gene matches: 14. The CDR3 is CSAFQPGLATKQYF. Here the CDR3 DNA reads TGCAGTGCTTTCCAGCCGGGACTAGCGACTAAACAGTACTTC.

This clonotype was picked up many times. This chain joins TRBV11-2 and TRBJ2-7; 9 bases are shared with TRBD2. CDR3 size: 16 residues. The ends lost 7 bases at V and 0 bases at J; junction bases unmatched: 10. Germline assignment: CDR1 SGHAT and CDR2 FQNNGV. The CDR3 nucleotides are TGTGCCAGCAACTGGGGGGCTAGCGGGAACTCCTACGAGCAGTACTTC. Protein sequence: CASNWGASGNSYEQYF.

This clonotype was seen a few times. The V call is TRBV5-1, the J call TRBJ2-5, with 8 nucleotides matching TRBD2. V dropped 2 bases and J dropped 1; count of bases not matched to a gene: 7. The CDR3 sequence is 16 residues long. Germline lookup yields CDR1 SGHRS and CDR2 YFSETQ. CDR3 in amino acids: CASSLLSGMGQETQYF. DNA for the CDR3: TGCGCCAGCAGCTTACTTAGCGGGATGGGCCAAGAGACCCAGTACTTC.

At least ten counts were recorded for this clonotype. As DNA, the CDR3 is TGTGCCAGCACCTCCGGGACAGGCAACTATGGCTACACCTTC. Translating gives CASTSGTGNYGYTF. This chain uses TRBV6-1 with TRBJ1-2; 8 nucleotides align to TRBD1. The CDR3 runs 14 residues. The V gene end was trimmed by 7 bases and the J gene end by 2 bases; junction bases not matched to a gene: 6. Germline V gives CDR1 MNHNS, CDR2 SASEGT.

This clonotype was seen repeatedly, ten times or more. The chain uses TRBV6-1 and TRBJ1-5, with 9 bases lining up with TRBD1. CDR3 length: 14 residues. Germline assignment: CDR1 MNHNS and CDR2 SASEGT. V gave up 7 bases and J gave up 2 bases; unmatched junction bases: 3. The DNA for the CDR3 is TGTGCCAGCACCCGGACAGGGGGCAATCAGCCCCAGCATTTT. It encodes CASTRTGGNQPQHF.

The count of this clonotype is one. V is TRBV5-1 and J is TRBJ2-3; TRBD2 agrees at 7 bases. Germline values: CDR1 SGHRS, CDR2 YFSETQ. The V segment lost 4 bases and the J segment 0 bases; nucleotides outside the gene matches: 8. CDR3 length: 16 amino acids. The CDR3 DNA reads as TGCGCCAGCAGCCCTCGAGGGCGGGGGAGCACAGATACGCAGTATTTT. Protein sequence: CASSPRGRGSTDTQYF.

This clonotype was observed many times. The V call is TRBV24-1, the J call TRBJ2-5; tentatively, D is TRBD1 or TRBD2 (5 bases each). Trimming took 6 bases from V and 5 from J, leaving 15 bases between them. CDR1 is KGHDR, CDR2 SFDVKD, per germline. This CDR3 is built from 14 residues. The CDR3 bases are TGTGCCACCAGTCGTTCGGGGCAGCGGGAGACCCAGTACTTC. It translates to CATSRSGQRETQYF.

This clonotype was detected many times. In DNA, the CDR3 is TGCAGTGCTAGAAGGACTAGCTGGGCCGGGGAGCTGTTTTTT. It codes for CSARRTSWAGELFF. The V gene is TRBV20-1, the J gene TRBJ2-2, with 8 bases matching TRBD2. Germline CDR1 reads DFQATT; CDR2 reads SNEGSKA (reference sequence). CDR3 length: 14 amino acids. V lost 2 bases, J lost 6 bases, and 5 bases stayed unmatched.

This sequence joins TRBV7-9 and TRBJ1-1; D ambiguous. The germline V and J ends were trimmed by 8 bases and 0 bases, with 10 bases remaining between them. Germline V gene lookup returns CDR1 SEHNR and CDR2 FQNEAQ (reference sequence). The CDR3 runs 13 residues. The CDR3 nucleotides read TGTGCCAGCGTTGGGGAGGTGAACACTGAAGCTTTCTTT. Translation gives CASVGEVNTEAFF.

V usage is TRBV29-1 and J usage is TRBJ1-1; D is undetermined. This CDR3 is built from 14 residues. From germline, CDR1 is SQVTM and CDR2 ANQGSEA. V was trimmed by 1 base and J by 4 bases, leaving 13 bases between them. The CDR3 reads CSVEGRGVGTEAFF. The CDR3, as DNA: TGCAGCGTTGAAGGGCGCGGGGTGGGCACTGAAGCTTTCTTT.

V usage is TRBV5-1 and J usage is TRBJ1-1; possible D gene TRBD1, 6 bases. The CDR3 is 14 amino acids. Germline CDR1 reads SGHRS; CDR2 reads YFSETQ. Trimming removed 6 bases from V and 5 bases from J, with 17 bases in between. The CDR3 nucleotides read TGCGCCAGCAACTCCCCGGGGGCTCAGACTGAAGCTTTCTTT. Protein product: CASNSPGAQTEAFF.

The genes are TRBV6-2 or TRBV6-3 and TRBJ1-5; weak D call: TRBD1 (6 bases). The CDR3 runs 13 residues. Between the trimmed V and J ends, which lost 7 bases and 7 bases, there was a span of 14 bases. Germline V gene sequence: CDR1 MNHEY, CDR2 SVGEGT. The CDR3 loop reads CASTGVVKQPQHF. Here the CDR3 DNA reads TGTGCCAGCACAGGGGTAGTTAAGCAGCCCCAGCATTTT.

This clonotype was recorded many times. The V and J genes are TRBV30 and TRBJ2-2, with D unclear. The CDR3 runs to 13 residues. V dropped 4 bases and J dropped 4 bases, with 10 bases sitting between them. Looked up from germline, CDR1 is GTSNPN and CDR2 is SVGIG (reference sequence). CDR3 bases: TGTGCCTGGACCGCGACCGCCACCGGGGAGCTGTTTTTT. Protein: CAWTATATGELFF.

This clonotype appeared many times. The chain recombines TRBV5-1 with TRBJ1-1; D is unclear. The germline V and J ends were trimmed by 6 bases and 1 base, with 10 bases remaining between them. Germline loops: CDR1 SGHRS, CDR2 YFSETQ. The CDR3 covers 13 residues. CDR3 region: CASTVGPNTEAFF. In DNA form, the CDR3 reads TGCGCCAGCACCGTTGGACCGAACACTGAAGCTTTCTTT.

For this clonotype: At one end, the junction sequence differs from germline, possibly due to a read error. CDR3 coding DNA: TGTGCCAGCAGCGGACGGACTAGCGGAAACACCTACGATGAGCAGTTCTTC. Its protein is CASSGRTSGNTYDEQFF. The rearrangement links TRBV12-3 or TRBV12-4 to TRBJ2-1; 10 nucleotides line up with TRBD2. The CDR3 loop spans 17 amino acids.

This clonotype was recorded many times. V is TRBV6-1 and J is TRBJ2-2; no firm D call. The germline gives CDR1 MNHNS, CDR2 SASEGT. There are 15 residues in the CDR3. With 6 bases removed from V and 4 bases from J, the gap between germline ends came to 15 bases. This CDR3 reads CASSLLTQFTGELFF. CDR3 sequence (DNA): TGTGCCAGCAGCCTATTGACACAATTCACCGGGGAGCTGTTTTTT.

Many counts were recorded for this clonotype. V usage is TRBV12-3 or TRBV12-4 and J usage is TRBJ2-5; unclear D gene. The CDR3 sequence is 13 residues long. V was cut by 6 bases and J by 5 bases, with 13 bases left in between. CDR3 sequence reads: CASSQSRLETQYF. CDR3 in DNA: TGTGCCAGCAGCCAATCCAGGCTCGAGACCCAGTACTTC.

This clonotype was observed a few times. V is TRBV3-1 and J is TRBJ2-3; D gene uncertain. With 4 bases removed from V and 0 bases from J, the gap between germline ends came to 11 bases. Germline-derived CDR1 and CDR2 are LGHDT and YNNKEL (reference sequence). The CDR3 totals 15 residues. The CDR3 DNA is TGTGCCAGCAGCCCACGACTCAGCAGCACAGATACGCAGTATTTT. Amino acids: CASSPRLSSTDTQYF.